The 18 T cell receptor beta chains in this list originate from one sample, sequenced in a study of cytomegalovirus exposure and HLA in healthy donors. Clones were sequenced by immunoSEQ multiplex PCR, and TCRdb holds only the in-frame ones, with some missing. In the table there are 150,000 to 200,000 clones, around nine tenths of which are singletons. The source material was PBMCs. The receptors here all came from a man aged 18 to 30 in good health and CMV-seropositive.

The chain is built from TRBV5-6 and TRBJ1-1; D gene ambiguous. V shed 0 bases and J shed 0 bases, with 9 bases lying between them. CDR1 SGHDT and CDR2 YYEEEE come from the germline V gene. The CDR3 totals 15 residues. In nucleotides, the CDR3 is TGTGCCAGCAGCTTGGGCATAGCCCTGAACACTGAAGCTTTCTTT. Its translation: CASSLGIALNTEAFF. The variable domain in full, completed from reference TRBV5-6 and TRBJ1-1, reads DAGVTQSPTHLIKTRGQQVTLRCSPKSGHDTVSWYQQALGQGPQFIFQYYEEEERQRGNFPDRFSGHQFPNYSSELNVNALLLGDSALYLCASSLGIALNTEAFFGQGTRLTVV.

This chain links TRBV11-3 with TRBJ2-1, with D perhaps matching TRBD2 (5 bases). The germline V and J ends were trimmed by 6 bases and 0 bases, with 6 bases remaining between them. The germline gives CDR1 SGHNT, CDR2 YENEEA. The CDR3 has 13 amino acids. CDR3 in DNA: TGTGCCAGCAGGGGAGTCTCCTACAATGAGCAGTTCTTC. Amino acid sequence: CASRGVSYNEQFF. Using reference TRBV11-3 and TRBJ2-1 for the parts outside the CDR3, the full variable domain is EAGVVQSPRYKIIEKKQPVAFWCNPISGHNTLYWYLQNLGQGPELLIRYENEEAVDDSQLPKDRFSAERLKGVDSTLKIQPAELGDSAVYLCASRGVSYNEQFFGPGTRLTVL.

The V call is TRBV5-1, the J call TRBJ2-7; no clear D. The V end lost 4 bases, the J end lost 0 bases, and 14 bases lay between the germline ends. This CDR3 has 15 residues. CDR1 is SGHRS and CDR2 is YFSETQ in the germline V gene. This CDR3 reads CASSPVGWSSYEQYF. For the CDR3, the DNA is TGCGCCAGCAGCCCAGTCGGGTGGAGCTCCTACGAGCAGTACTTC.

The rearrangement links TRBV7-9 to TRBJ2-7; TRBD1 agrees at 7 bases. From germline, CDR1 is SEHNR and CDR2 FQNEAQ (reference sequence). V shed 4 bases, J shed 3 bases, and the junction held 9 bases outside the gene matches. The CDR3 runs 15 residues. The CDR3 DNA sequence: TGTGCCAGCAGCTGGACAGGCCGTGGAAGCTACGAGCAGTACTTC. Translated: CASSWTGRGSYEQYF.

V and J are TRBV4-1 and TRBJ2-7; tentatively, D is TRBD2 (6 bases). V shed 0 bases and J shed 5 bases, with 14 bases lying between them. The CDR3 covers 15 residues. CDR1 is MGHRA, CDR2 YSYEKL, per germline. CDR3 sequence: CASSQDRGSVNEQYF. For the CDR3, the DNA is TGCGCCAGCAGCCAAGATCGGGGGAGTGTCAACGAGCAGTACTTC.

This clone was counted a few times. This chain joins TRBV28 and TRBJ1-2, with 7 bases fitting TRBD1. The CDR3 runs to 17 residues. Germline V gene lookup returns CDR1 MDHEN and CDR2 SYDVKM. After removal of 2 bases from V and 3 bases from J, the junction contained 12 bases not matched to a gene. Here the CDR3 reads CASSLTGTGVFDYGYTF. In DNA, the CDR3 is TGTGCCAGCAGTTTAACGGGTACAGGGGTATTCGACTATGGCTACACCTTC.

The chain combines TRBV29-1 with TRBJ2-2; 13 positions match TRBD2. The CDR3 consists of 17 residues. Germline CDR1 and CDR2: SQVTM and ANQGSEA. V trimming: 5 bases; J trimming: 2 bases; junction bases outside the gene matches: 8. DNA for the CDR3: TGCAGCGTTAGGGGACTAGCGGGAAGCCGTAACACCGGGGAGCTGTTTTTT. It is translated as CSVRGLAGSRNTGELFF.

This sequence joins TRBV28 and TRBJ2-7, with 9 positions matching TRBD1. The CDR3 extends over 14 amino acids. Germline assignment: CDR1 MDHEN and CDR2 SYDVKM. With 4 bases clipped from V and 4 bases from J, the junction kept 5 bases outside the gene matches. The CDR3 sequence is CASSWTGDFYEQYF. The DNA of the CDR3 is TGTGCCAGCAGTTGGACAGGGGACTTTTACGAGCAGTACTTC.

This chain uses TRBV20-1 with TRBJ1-2, with D uncertain. V lost 1 base to trimming and J lost 4 bases, with 4 bases between them. Germline CDR1 and CDR2: DFQATT and SNEGSKA (reference sequence). The CDR3 extends over 11 amino acids. The CDR3 region has the DNA TGCAGTGCTAGAGTCGGCTATGGCTACACCTTC. Protein: CSARVGYGYTF.

This chain links TRBV6-1 with TRBJ2-2; the match to TRBD2 covers 8 bases. V lost 4 bases and J lost 1; bases outside the gene matches: 11. The CDR3 has 18 amino acids. Germline V gene sequence: CDR1 MNHNS, CDR2 SASEGT. The CDR3, as DNA: TGTGCCAGCAGTGCGGGGATGGCGGGAGGAAAGAACACCGGGGAGCTGTTTTTT. Protein product: CASSAGMAGGKNTGELFF.

The CDR3 reads CASSDGTGPADTQYF. The CDR3 nucleotides read TGTGCCAGCTCAGACGGGACAGGTCCTGCAGATACGCAGTATTTT. The rearrangement links TRBV18 to TRBJ2-3; TRBD1 matches at 8 bases. Looked up from germline, CDR1 is KGHSH and CDR2 is LQKENI. The CDR3 has 15 residues. The trim removed 5 bases at V and 4 bases at J, leaving 8 bases unmatched. The full variable domain, with the rest looked up from reference TRBV18 and TRBJ2-3, is NAGVMQNPRHLVRRRGQEARLRCSPMKGHSHVYWYRQLPEEGLKFMVYLQKENIIDESGMPKERFSAEFPKEGPSILRIQQVVRGDSAAYFCASSDGTGPADTQYFGPGTRLTVL.

The gene calls are TRBV4-1 and TRBJ2-1; tentatively, D is TRBD2 (6 bases). Trimming took 1 base from V and 7 from J, leaving 17 bases between them. CDR1 MGHRA and CDR2 YSYEKL come from the germline V gene. This CDR3 spans 16 amino acids. The CDR3 here is CASSQGSWGGLNEQFF. CDR3 bases: TGCGCCAGCAGCCAAGGATCCTGGGGAGGACTTAATGAGCAGTTCTTC.

J is TRBJ1-1 and V is TRBV7-9; a weak D match, TRBD1 (5 bases). Germline V CDR1 and CDR2: SEHNR, FQNEAQ (reference sequence). The CDR3 covers 14 residues. V dropped 1 base and J dropped 2 bases, with 8 bases sitting between them. CDR3 nucleotide sequence: TGTGCCAGCAGCTTAGGGGGCTCTAACACTGAAGCTTTCTTT. Translating it yields CASSLGGSNTEAFF.

V is TRBV6-1 and J is TRBJ2-7; possibly TRBD2 for D (6 bases). There are 15 residues in the CDR3. In germline, CDR1 is MNHNS, CDR2 SASEGT. The ends were cut back, 6 bases at V and 0 bases at J, with 15 bases in the middle. The CDR3 protein is CASSKGTSSSYEQYF. The DNA for the CDR3 is TGTGCCAGCAGCAAAGGGACTTCCAGCTCCTACGAGCAGTACTTC.

This chain links TRBV27 with TRBJ2-1, with D possibly TRBD2 on 6 matching bases. CDR1 is MNHEY and CDR2 is SMNVEV in the germline V gene (reference sequence). V was trimmed by 6 bases and J by 4 bases, leaving 13 bases between them. The CDR3 has 14 residues. In DNA, the CDR3 is TGTGCCAGCAGCACGGGACTCGAATACAATGAGCAGTTCTTC. This translates into CASSTGLEYNEQFF.

The chain employs TRBV6-5 and TRBJ2-7, with D possibly being TRBD1 (6 bases). Germline V gene data show CDR1 as MNHEY and CDR2 as SVGAGI. V lost 5 bases to trimming and J lost 4 bases, with 18 bases between them. This CDR3 spans 15 amino acids. The CDR3 spells CASSTSPGQIYEQYF. The CDR3 DNA reads TGTGCCAGCAGTACCAGCCCCGGACAGATATACGAGCAGTACTTC.

The chain carries TRBV5-1 and TRBJ2-3; 14 bases are shared with TRBD2. Per germline, CDR1 SGHRS and CDR2 YFSETQ. CDR3 length: 16 residues. V lost 4 bases to trimming and J lost 4 bases; unmatched junction nucleotides: 5. CDR3 sequence reads: CASSPGLAGAADTQYF. In nucleotides, the CDR3 is TGCGCCAGCAGCCCGGGACTAGCGGGAGCGGCAGATACGCAGTATTTT.

The chain has TRBV15 and TRBJ1-5; 7 bases map to TRBD1. The junction had 13 bases not matched to a gene; V was cut back by 4 bases and J by 7 bases. The CDR3 extends over 16 amino acids. The germline V gene has CDR1 LNHNV and CDR2 YYDKDF (reference sequence). The CDR3 sequence is CATSTLSTGSGQPQHF. CDR3 DNA: TGTGCCACCAGCACCTTGTCGACAGGGAGCGGCCAGCCCCAGCATTTT.